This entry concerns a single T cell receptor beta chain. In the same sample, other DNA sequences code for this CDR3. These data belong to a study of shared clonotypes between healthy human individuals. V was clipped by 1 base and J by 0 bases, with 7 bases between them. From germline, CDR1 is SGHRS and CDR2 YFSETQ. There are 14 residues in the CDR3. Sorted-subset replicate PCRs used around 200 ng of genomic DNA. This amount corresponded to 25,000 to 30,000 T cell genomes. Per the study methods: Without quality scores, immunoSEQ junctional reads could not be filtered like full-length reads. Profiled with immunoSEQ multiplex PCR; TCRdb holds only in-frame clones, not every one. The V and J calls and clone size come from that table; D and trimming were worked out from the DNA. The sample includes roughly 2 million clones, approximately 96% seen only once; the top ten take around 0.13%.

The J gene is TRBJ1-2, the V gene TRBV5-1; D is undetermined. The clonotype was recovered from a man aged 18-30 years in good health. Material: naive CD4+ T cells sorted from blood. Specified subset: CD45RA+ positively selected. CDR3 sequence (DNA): TGCGCCAGCAGCTTGCCAGAAGCTAACTATGGCTACACCTTC. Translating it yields CASSLPEANYGYTF.